This TCR beta chain appears in the sequencing data of a study of identical twins. General observations from the study: Some out-of-frame alpha sequences were shared by twins, and these showed excess low generation probability.

TCRdb reprocessed the 5' RACE reads with MiXCR, giving one entry per CDR3 protein. Seen here are approximately 630,000 distinct CDR3 sequences, about 7% observed once, and the top ten hold roughly 1.5%. A note on this clonotype: The antigen remains undetermined.

Trimming pared 2 bases from V and 7 bases from J, leaving 14 bases between. The germline V gene encodes CDR1 ENHRY and CDR2 SYGVKD. This CDR3 has 14 residues. The same sample was also used in a study of yellow fever vaccine responses in identical twins.

This TCR came from a woman aged 18-30 years in good health. The chain carries TRBV10-3 and TRBJ1-2; D might be TRBD1 (6 bases). The sample comprised PBMCs. CDR3 sequence: CAISEDAGDSGYTF. CDR3 nucleotides: TGTGCCATCAGTGAGGATGCAGGGGATAGTGGCTACACCTTC.